This TCR beta chain was recorded in a study of blood T cells in healthy people across ages. Findings and caveats of the study: Per million T cells, TCR beta diversity dropped roughly linearly as age increased. It was found that TCR beta diversity correlated strongly with the percentage of naive T cells.

This CDR3 has 12 amino acids. CDR1 SGHTA and CDR2 FQGNSA come from the germline V gene. Trimming took 5 bases from V and 2 from J, leaving 6 bases between them. Healthy individuals of Caucasian origin from Russia, aged about 6 to 95, served as donors. Primers used in a second PCR of about 7 to 12 cycles were a sample-barcoded 5' primer and a J-beta primer mix. TCRdb re-analysed the 5' RACE reads in MiXCR, keeping a single row per CDR3 protein. This sample carries 800,000 or so distinct CDR3 sequences, more than 20% of them seen once, and the ten largest clones take around 3.6%. On this clonotype: Its antigen is unidentified.

These records were also assigned to another study, of T cells of mothers and their children.

The rearrangement uses TRBV7-2 and TRBJ1-2, with a weak D call TRBD1 (5 bases). The sequencing sample was made of blood. This TCR was recovered from a boy younger than 18 in good health. CDR3 in amino acids: CASSRDNYGYTF. CDR3 nucleotide sequence: TGTGCCAGCAGCCGGGACAACTATGGCTACACCTTC.